This T cell receptor (beta chain) was captured in a study of neurological immune-mediated disorders. The team produced cDNA through 5'RACE using 10-nucleotide random UMIs. TCRdb called the 5' RACE reads again in MiXCR, with one record for every CDR3 protein. The repertoire holds 81,000 or so distinct CDR3 sequences, with about 13% as singletons. This CDR3 is built from 19 residues. Between the trimmed V and J ends, which lost 6 bases and 8 bases, there was a span of 29 bases. Time point indicated: longitudinal time-point 2. This sequence joins TRBV12-3 or TRBV12-4 and TRBJ1-6; D is perhaps TRBD1 (5 bases). The sample taken for sequencing was PBMCs. This clonotype was sampled from a female donor with HTLV-1-associated myelopathy (HAM/TSP). The CDR3 coding sequence is TGTGCCAGCAGCCGTATCAAAAAGGACCTTTCGTCCAGGGATTCACCCCTCCACTTT. It codes for CASSRIKKDLSSRDSPLHF.